This TCR beta chain was sequenced during a study of blood T cell repertoires in COVID-19. Study summary: The origin of the acute and convalescent COVID-19 samples was the United States, Italy and Spain. T cells, B-cell-depleted T cells, or PBMCs provided the cDNA or gDNA that served as material.

The V end lost 4 bases, the J end lost 3 bases, and 10 bases lay between the germline ends. The CDR3 loop spans 13 amino acids. Germline V gene data show CDR1 as KGHSH and CDR2 as LQKENI. This clone was picked up a small number of times. Source study methods: For nucleated cells, counts were estimated from reference gene primer amplification. Using immunoSEQ multiplex PCR, the repertoire was profiled, and TCRdb retains in-frame clones only, with some absent. The V and J calls and clone size were taken over from that table, and D and trimming were inferred from the DNA. The table lists more than 95,000 clones, 81% of them singletons. Seattle researchers signed up patients amid active infection and tracked them longitudinally.

The sample comprised peripheral blood. The origin of this receptor is a young man with COVID-19, enrolled during active disease. J is TRBJ2-7 and V is TRBV18; the D gene is possibly TRBD1 (6 bases). The CDR3 sequence: CASSRDKIYEQYF. The CDR3 region has the DNA TGTGCCAGCTCACGGGACAAGATCTACGAGCAGTACTTC. The full variable domain, with the rest looked up from reference TRBV18 and TRBJ2-7, is NAGVMQNPRHLVRRRGQEARLRCSPMKGHSHVYWYRQLPEEGLKFMVYLQKENIIDESGMPKERFSAEFPKEGPSILRIQQVVRGDSAAYFCASSRDKIYEQYFGPGTRLTVT.